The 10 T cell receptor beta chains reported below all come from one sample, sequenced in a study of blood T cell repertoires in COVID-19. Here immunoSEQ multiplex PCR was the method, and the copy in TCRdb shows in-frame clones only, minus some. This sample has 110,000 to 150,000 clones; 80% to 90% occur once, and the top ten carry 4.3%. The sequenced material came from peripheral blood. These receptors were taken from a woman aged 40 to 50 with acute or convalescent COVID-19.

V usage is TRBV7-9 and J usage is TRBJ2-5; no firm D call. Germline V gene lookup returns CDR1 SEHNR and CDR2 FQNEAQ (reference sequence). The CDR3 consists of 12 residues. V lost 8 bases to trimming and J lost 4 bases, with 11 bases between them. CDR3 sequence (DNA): TGTGCCAGCGGTGAGGTGACAGAGACCCAGTACTTC. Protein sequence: CASGEVTETQYF.

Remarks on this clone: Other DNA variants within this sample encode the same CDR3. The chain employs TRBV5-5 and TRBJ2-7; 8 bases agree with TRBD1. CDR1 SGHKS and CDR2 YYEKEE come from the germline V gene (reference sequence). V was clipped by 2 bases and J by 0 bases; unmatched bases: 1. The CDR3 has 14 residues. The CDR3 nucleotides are TGTGCCAGCAGCTTAGGACAGGGCTCCTACGAGCAGTACTTC. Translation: CASSLGQGSYEQYF.

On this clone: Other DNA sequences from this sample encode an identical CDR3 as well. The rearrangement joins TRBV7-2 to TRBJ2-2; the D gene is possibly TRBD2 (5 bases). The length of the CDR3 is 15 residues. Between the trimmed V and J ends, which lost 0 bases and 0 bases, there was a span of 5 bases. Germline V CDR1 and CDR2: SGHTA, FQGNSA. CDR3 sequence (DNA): TGTGCCAGCAGCTTAGCGGAGGCGAACACCGGGGAGCTGTTTTTT. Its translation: CASSLAEANTGELFF.

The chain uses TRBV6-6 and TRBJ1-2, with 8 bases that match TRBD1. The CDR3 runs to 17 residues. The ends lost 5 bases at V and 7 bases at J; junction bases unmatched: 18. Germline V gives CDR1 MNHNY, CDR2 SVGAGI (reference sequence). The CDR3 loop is CASSPLGTGSWDGGYTF. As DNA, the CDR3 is TGTGCCAGCAGTCCCTTAGGGACAGGTTCGTGGGATGGTGGCTACACCTTC.

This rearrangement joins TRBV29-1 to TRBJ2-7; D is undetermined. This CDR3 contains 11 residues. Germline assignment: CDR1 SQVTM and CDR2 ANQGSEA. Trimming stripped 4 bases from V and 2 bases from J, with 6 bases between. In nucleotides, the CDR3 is TGCAGCGTTGCACACACCTACGAGCAGTACTTC. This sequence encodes CSVAHTYEQYF.

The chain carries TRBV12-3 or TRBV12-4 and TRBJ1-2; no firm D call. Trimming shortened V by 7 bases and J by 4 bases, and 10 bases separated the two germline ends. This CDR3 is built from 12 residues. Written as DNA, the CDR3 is TGTGCCAGCACGACGGGAGGCTATGGCTACACCTTC. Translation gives CASTTGGYGYTF.

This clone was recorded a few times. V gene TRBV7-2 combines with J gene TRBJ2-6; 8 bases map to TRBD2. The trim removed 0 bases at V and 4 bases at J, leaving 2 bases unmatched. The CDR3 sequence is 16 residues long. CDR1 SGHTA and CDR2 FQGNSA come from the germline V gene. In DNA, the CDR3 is TGTGCCAGCAGCTTAGCCGGGGGGGCAGGGGCCAACGTCCTGACTTTC. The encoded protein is CASSLAGGAGANVLTF.

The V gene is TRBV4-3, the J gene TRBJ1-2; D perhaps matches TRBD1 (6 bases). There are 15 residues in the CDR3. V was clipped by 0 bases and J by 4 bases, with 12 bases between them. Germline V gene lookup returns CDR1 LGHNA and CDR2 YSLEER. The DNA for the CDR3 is TGCGCCAGCAGCCAAGACAGGGGTAGTATCTATGGCTACACCTTC. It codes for CASSQDRGSIYGYTF.

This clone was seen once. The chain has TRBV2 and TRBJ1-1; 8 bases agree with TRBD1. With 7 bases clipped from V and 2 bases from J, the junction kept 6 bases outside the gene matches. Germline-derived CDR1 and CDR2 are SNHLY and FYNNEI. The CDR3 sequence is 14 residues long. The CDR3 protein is CASTLDRGNTEAFF. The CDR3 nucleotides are TGTGCCAGCACCTTAGACAGGGGTAACACTGAAGCTTTCTTT.

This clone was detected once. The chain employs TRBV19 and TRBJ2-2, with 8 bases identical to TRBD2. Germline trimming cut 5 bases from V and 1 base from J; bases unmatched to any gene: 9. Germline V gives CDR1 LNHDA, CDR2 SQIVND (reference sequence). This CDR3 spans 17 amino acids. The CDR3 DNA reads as TGTGCCAGTAGTGGCCGGGGGGGTAGTGGGAACACCGGGGAGCTGTTTTTT. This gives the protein CASSGRGGSGNTGELFF.